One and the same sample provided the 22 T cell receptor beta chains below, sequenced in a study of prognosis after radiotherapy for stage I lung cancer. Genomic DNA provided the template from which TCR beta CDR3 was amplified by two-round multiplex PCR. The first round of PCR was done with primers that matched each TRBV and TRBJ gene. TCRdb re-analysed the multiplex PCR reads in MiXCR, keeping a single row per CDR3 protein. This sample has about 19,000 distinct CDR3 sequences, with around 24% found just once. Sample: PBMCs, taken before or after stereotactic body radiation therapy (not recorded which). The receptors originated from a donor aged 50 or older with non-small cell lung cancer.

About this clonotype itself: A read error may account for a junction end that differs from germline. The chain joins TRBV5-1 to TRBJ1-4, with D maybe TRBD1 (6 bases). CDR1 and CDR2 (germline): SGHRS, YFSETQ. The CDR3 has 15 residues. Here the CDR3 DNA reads TGCGCCAGCAGCCTTGCCACGGACAGATATGAAAAACTGATTTTT. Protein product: CASSLATDRYEKLIF.

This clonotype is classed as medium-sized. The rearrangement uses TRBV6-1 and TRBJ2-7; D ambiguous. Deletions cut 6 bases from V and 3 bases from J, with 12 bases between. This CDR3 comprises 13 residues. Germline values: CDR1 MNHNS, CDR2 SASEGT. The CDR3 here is CASSPTTNYEQYF. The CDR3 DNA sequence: TGTGCCAGCAGCCCCACCACAAACTACGAGCAGTACTTC.

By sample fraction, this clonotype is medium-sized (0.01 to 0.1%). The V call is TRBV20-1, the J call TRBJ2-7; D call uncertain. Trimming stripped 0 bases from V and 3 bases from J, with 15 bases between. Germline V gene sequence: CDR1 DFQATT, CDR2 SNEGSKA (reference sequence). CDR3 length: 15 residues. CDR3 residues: CSARDMEGGDYEQYF. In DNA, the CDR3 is TGCAGTGCTAGAGATATGGAAGGCGGAGACTACGAGCAGTACTTC.

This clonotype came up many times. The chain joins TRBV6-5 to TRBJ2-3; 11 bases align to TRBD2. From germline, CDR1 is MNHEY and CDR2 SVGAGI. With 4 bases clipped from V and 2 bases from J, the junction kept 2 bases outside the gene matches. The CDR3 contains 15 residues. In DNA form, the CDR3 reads TGTGCCAGCAGTTCACTAGCGGGAGACACAGATACGCAGTATTTT. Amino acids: CASSSLAGDTDTQYF.

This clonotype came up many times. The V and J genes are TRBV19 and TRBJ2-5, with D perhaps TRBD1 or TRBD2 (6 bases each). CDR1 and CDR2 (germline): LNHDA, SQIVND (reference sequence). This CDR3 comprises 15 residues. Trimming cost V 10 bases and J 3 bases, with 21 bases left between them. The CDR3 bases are TGTGCCACTTCGGGGGCAGGGAGTTTAGAAGAGACCCAGTACTTC. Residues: CATSGAGSLEETQYF. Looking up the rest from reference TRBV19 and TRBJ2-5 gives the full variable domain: DGGITQSPKYLFRKEGQNVTLSCEQNLNHDAMYWYRQDPGQGLRLIYYSQIVNDFQKGDIAEGYSVSREKKESFPLTVTSAQKNPTAFYLCATSGAGSLEETQYFGPGTRLLVL.

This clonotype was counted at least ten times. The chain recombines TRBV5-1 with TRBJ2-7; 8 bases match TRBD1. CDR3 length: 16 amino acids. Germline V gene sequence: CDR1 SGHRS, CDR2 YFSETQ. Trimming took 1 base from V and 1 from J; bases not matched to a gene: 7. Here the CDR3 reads CASSLSGQGNSYEQYF. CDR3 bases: TGCGCCAGCAGCTTGTCCGGACAGGGTAATTCCTACGAGCAGTACTTC.

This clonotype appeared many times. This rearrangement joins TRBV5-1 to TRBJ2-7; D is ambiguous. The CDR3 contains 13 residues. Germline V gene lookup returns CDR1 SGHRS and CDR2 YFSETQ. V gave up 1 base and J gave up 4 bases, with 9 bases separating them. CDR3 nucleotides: TGCGCCAGCAGCTTGCTCGCGCATTACGAGCAGTACTTC. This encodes CASSLLAHYEQYF.

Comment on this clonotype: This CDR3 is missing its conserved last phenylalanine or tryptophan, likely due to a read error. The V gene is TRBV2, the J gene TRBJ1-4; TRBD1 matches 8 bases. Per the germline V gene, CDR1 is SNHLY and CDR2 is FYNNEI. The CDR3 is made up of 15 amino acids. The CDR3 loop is CASKERTGNNGKLFS. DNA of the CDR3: TGTGCCAGCAAAGAGAGGACAGGGAATAATGGAAAACTGTTTTCT.

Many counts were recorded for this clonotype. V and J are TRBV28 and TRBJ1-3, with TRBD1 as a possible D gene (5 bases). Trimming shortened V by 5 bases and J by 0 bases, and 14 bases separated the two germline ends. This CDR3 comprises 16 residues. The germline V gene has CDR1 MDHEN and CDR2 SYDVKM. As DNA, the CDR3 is TGTGCCAGCAGTACAGCGACAGACTACTCTGGAAACACCATATATTTT. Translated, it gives CASSTATDYSGNTIYF.

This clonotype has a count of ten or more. Written as DNA, the CDR3 is TGTGCCAGCAGCCGGGGCGGGGCGAGGAACGAGCAGTACTTC. Protein: CASSRGGARNEQYF. The chain is built from TRBV4-2 and TRBJ2-7; D may be TRBD2 (6 bases). The CDR3 covers 14 residues. The V gene's germline CDR1 is LGHNA and CDR2 YNFKEQ. The ends were cut back, 4 bases at V and 5 bases at J, with 15 bases in the middle.

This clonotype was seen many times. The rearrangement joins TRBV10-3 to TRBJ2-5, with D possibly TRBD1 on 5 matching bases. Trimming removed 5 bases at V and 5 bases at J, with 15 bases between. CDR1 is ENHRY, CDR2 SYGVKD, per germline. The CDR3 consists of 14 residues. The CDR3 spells CAISQDNGLETQYF. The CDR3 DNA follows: TGTGCCATCAGTCAGGACAACGGGCTCGAGACCCAGTACTTC.

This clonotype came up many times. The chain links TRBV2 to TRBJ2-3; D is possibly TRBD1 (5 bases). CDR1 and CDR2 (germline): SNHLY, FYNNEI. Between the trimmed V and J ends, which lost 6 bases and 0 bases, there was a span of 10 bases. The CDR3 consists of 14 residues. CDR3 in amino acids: CASSLGQSTDTQYF. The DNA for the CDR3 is TGTGCCAGCAGCCTAGGACAAAGCACAGATACGCAGTATTTT.

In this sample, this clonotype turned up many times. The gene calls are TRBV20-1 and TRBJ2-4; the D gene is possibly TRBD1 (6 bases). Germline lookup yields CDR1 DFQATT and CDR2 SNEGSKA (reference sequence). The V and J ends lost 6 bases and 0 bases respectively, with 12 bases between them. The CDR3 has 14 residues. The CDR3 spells CSAVDRRAKNIQYF. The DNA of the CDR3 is TGCAGTGCCGTCGACAGGCGAGCCAAAAACATTCAGTACTTC.

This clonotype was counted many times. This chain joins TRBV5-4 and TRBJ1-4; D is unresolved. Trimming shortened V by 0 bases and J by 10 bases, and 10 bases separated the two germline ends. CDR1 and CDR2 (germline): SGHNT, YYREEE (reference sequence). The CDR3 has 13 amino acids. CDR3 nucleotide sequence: TGTGCCAGCAGCTTGGGGGTCGAGGGAAAACTGTTTTTT. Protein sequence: CASSLGVEGKLFF. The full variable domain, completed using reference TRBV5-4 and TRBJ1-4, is ETGVTQSPTHLIKTRGQQVTLRCSSQSGHNTVSWYQQALGQGPQFIFQYYREEENGRGNFPPRFSGLQFPNYSSELNVNALELDDSALYLCASSLGVEGKLFFGSGTQLSVL.

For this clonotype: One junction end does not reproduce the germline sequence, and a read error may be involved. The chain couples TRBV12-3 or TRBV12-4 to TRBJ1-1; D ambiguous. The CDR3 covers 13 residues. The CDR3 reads CASASSSGTKASF. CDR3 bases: TGTGCCAGCGCCTCTTCGAGTGGCACTAAAGCTTCCTTT.

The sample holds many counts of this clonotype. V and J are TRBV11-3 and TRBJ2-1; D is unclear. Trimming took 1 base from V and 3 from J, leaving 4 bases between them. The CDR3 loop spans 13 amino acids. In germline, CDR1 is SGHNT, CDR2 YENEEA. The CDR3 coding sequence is TGTGCCAGCAGCTTAGCTAACTACAATGAGCAGTTCTTC. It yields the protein CASSLANYNEQFF.

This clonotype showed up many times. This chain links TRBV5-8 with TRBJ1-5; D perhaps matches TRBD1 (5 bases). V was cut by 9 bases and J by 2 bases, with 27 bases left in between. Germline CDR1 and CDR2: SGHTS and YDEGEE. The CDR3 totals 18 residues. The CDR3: CATSPGRPRGSGNQPQHF. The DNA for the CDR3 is TGTGCCACCTCACCGGGACGGCCCCGCGGTTCGGGCAATCAGCCCCAGCATTTT.

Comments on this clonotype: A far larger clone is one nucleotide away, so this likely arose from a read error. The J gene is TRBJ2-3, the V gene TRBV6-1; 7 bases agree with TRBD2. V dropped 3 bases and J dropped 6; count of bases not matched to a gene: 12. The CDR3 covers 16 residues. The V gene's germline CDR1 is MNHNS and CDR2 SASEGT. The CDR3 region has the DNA TGTGCCAGCAGTGACCGGCCATGCGGGGAGGGGGATACGCAGTATTTT. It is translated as CASSDRPCGEGDTQYF.

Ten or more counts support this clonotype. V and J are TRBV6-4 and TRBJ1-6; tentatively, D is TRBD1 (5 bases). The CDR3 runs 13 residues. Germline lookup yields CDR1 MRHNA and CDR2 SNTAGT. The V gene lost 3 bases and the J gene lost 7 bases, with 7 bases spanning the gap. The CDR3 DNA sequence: TGTGCCAGCAGTGAGAAGGGGAATTCACCCCTCCACTTT. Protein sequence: CASSEKGNSPLHF.

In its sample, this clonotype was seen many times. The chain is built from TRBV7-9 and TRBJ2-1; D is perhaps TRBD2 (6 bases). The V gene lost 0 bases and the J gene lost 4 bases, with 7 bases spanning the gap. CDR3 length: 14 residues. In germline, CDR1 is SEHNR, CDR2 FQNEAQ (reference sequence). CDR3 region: CASSLAAGYNEQFF. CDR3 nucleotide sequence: TGTGCCAGCAGCTTAGCTGCGGGGTACAATGAGCAGTTCTTC.

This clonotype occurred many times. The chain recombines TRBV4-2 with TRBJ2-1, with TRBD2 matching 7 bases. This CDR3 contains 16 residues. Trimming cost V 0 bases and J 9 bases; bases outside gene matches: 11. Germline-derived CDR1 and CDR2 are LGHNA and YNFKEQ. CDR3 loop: CASSQDGTTRVGEQFF. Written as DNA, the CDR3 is TGTGCCAGCAGCCAAGATGGGACTACTCGTGTCGGTGAGCAGTTCTTC.

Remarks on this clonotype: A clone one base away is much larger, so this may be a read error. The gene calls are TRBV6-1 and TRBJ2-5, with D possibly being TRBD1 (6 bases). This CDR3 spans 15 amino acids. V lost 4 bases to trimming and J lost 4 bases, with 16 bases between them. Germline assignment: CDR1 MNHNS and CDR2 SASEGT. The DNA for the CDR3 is TGTGCCAGCAGTGTCGGCAGACTCAGGGGAGAGACCCAGTACTTC. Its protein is CASSVGRLRGETQYF.